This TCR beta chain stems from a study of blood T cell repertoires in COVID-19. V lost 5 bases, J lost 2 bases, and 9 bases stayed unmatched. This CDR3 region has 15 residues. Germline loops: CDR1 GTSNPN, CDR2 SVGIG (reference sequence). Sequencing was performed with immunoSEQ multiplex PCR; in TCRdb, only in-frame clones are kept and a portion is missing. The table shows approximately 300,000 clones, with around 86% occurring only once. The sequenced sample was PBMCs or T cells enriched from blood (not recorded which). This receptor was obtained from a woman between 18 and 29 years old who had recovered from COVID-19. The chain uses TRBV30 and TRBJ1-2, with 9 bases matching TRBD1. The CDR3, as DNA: TGTGCCTGGGCCGAACCGGGACAGGGAAACTATGGCTACACCTTC. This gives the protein CAWAEPGQGNYGYTF.